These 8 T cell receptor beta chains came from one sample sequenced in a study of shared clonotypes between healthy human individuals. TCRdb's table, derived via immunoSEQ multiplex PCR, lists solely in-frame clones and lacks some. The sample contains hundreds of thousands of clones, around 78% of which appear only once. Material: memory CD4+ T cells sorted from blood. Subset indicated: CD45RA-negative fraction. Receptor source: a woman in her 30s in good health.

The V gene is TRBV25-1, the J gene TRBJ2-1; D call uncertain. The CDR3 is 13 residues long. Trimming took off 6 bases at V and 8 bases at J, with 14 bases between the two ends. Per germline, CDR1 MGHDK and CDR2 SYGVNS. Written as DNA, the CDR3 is TGTGCCAGCAGCAACCCTAAATCGGATGAGCAGTTCTTC. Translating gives CASSNPKSDEQFF.

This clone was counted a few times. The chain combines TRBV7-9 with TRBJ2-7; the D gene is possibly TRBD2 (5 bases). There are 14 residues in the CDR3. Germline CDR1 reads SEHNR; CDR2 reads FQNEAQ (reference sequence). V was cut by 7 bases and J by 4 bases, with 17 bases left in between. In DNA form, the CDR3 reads TGTGCCAGCACCTATACTAGTTCCCCTTACGAGCAGTACTTC. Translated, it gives CASTYTSSPYEQYF.

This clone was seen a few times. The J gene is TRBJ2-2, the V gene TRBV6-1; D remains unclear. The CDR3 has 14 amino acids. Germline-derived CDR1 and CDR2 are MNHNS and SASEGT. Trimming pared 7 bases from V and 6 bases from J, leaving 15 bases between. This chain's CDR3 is CASTMDRRAGELFF. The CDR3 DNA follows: TGTGCCAGCACCATGGACCGACGCGCCGGGGAGCTGTTTTTT.

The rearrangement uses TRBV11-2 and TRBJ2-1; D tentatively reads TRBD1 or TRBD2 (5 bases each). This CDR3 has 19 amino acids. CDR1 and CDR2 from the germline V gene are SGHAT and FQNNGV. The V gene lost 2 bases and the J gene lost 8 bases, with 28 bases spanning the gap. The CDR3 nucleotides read TGTGCCAGCAGCTTAAGTAGGGACCTTATCCTAGGTTTCCTCGATGAGCAGTTCTTC. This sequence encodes CASSLSRDLILGFLDEQFF.

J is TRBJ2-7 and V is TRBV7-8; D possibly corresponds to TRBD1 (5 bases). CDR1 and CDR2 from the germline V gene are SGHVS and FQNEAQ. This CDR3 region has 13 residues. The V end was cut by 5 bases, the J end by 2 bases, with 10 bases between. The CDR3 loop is CASSNGQTYEQYF. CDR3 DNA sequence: TGTGCCAGCAGCAACGGACAAACCTACGAGCAGTACTTC.

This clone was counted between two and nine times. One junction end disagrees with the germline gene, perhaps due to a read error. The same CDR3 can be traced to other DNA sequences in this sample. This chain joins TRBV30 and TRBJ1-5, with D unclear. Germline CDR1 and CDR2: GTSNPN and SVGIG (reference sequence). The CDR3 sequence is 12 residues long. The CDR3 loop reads CAWNRGGQPQHF. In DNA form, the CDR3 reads TGTGCATGGAACCGCGGCGGGCAGCCCCAGCATTTT.

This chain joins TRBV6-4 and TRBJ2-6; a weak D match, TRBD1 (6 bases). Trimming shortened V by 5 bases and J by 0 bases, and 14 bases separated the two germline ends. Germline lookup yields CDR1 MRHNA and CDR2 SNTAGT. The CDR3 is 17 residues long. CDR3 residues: CASSPLGHDSGANVLTF. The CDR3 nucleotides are TGTGCCAGCAGTCCACTGGGACACGACTCTGGGGCCAACGTCCTGACTTTC.

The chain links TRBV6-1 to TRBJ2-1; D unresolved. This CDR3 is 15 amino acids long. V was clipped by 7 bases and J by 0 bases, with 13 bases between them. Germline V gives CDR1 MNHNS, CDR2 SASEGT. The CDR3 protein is CASMVSHSSYNEQFF. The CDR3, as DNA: TGTGCCAGCATGGTTAGCCACTCCTCCTACAATGAGCAGTTCTTC.